This note documents a single TCR beta chain sequence. These data come from a study of blood T cell repertoires in COVID-19. Turning to the study itself: Acute and convalescent COVID-19 specimens originated in the United States, Italy and Spain. The analysed material was cDNA or gDNA that came from T cells, B-cell-depleted T cells, or PBMCs.

Per the original methods: From reference gene primer amplification, estimates of nucleated cell counts were derived. The protocol was immunoSEQ multiplex PCR, while the TCRdb copy is restricted to in-frame clones and leaves out a portion. V, J and clone size derive from that table, while D and trimming were established from the DNA sequence. In the table there are around 190,000 clones, approximately 83% of which are singletons. The CDR3 is 13 amino acids. The V and J ends lost 5 bases and 3 bases, in that order; junction bases with no gene match: 1. From germline, CDR1 is SEHNR and CDR2 FQNEAQ (reference sequence).

Material for sequencing was peripheral blood. The clonotype was recovered from a human donor in a cohort sampled during active COVID-19. V is TRBV7-9 and J is TRBJ1-5, with 7 nucleotides matching TRBD1. CDR3 sequence reads: CASSGTANQPQHF. The CDR3 nucleotides are TGTGCCAGCAGCGGGACAGCCAATCAGCCCCAGCATTTT.